This T cell receptor beta chain was identified in a study of cytomegalovirus exposure and HLA in healthy donors (dated by TCRdb to between 2016 and 2019). Turning to the overall study: In an earlier analysis of 550 to 750 of the donors, 250 to 350 Gb of sequence data and some 120 million unique TCR beta sequences from about 190 million T cells were reported. About five DR-DQ haplotypes were handled as single units for association and clustering, since linkage in the cohort was strong. Typing coverage varied by locus: roughly 629-630 donors for A, B, C, DRB1 and DQB1; approximately 500 for DQA1; some 610 for DPA1; 450 to 480 for DPB1. Of the approximately 370 genotyped donors, over 80% were placed in the genetic ancestry cluster associated with self-reported Caucasian donors. Along with the approximately 700-subject first cohort, a separate validation cohort of some 130 different subjects was used. On average, about 240,000 unique TCR beta nucleotide sequences were sequenced per donor among some 420 genotyped donors of the cohort, with around 19% of those sequences being non-productive. In a later analysis, previously published TCR beta repertoires from about 640 donors were re-analyzed and high-resolution HLA genotyping was added so that TCR occurrence patterns could be studied. All discovery cohort repertoires had been generated using a single sequencing platform. The study used immunosequencing to profile the T cell repertoires of more than 650 subjects and linked those repertoires to cytomegalovirus serostatus. Rather than using new phenotypic data, the later analysis identified candidate immune exposures from TCR beta sequences and from how often those sequences occurred across donors. Donor age, sex, ethnicity and CMV serostatus were collected together with the repertoire data. High-throughput TCR immunosequencing, statistical association of individual TCRs with disease status, and machine learning were combined to predict cytomegalovirus infection status. A later genetic analysis used genome-wide SNP genotypes for about 60% of the 666 donors, treating that subset as a discovery cohort. HLA typing included class I and class II loci at four-digit resolution. An early release that covered fewer than 800 HLA-typed donors contained 300 to 350 gigabases of sequencing data and 65 million to 100 million unique TCR sequences. The study was designed to test whether signatures of past pathogen exposure could be identified by cataloging public T cell receptors. To decide whether each TCR beta V gene segment behaved as functional or pseudogenic, an earlier analysis of some 570 of the donors relied on high-throughput TCR beta sequencing.

Library preparation was by the immunoSEQ multiplex PCR assay. For the multiplex PCR, a mixture combining 60 forward primers for TCR Vbeta segments and 13 reverse primers for TCR Jbeta segments was used. The CDR3 region of rearranged TCR beta genes was amplified from genomic DNA with a multiplex PCR assay. Amplified TCR beta libraries were sequenced as 87-base-pair reads on the Illumina HiSeq System. Per the source publication's procedure: Across the 640 or so repertoires, a later analysis counted 78 million or so unique TCR beta chains, roughly 11 million of which were shared by at least two donors. Raw reads were error-corrected and collapsed into unique sequences by a nearest-neighbor algorithm in which closely related sequences were merged to remove PCR and sequencing errors. V, D and J gene segments were assigned by aligning CDR3 sequences to IMGT reference sequences. For a sequence to be retained, a match of at least six nucleotides to both a V gene segment and a J gene segment was required. A rearrangement counted as productive if the CDR3 had no stop codons and remained in frame with V and J, and every other rearrangement counted as non-productive. Following IMGT convention, CDR3 was defined as the stretch from the second conserved V-encoded cysteine to the conserved J-encoded phenylalanine. The earlier analysis of a few hundred of the donors excluded any sequence lacking an unambiguous match to a single V gene segment. In an earlier analysis of more than 500 of the donors, a V segment was called functional when productive rearrangements were above 56.7%, and segregating when the standard deviation between donors exceeded 5%. A statistical classification framework was built for diagnosing cytomegalovirus status from the catalog of TCR beta chain sequences. In a later analysis, V and J genes were assigned by comparing TCR nucleotide sequences against IMGT/GENE-DB human TR gene sequences. In a later analysis, CDR3 sequences and most-parsimonious VDJ recombination scenarios were assigned using the TCRdist pipeline. In a later analysis, each TCR beta chain was defined by its CDR3 amino acid sequence together with its V-gene family, and reads lacking a unique V-gene family were excluded. To address suspected cross-contamination and a sequencing artifact, a later analysis removed over 500 highly shared, low-generation-probability nucleotide sequences. In a later analysis, a clonal expansion index was calculated for each public chain from normalized within-repertoire ranks of inferred template counts. In a later analysis, generation probabilities were computed using a VDJ recombination model fitted to out-of-frame rearrangements, and the results were checked against IGoR. A later analysis scored TCR-TCR, TCR-HLA and TCR-CMV co-occurrence with hypergeometric tests, applying a repertoire-size bias correction to TCR pairs. In a later analysis, false discovery rates were estimated by permuting HLA or CMV assignments 20 times. A later analysis grouped co-occurring TCRs with DBSCAN, adding TCRdist sequence similarity when clustering within HLA-allele-positive subsets. Repertoires with fewer than 30,000 or more than 120,000 public chains were left out of co-occurrence clustering, as were five repertoires with anomalous nucleotide sharing. Sourced from immuneACCESS, this table was stored by TCRdb with only in-frame sequences that have V and J called. A share of the clones is absent; for the studies checked, an unresolved V gene accounts for under half, and the remainder has no known explanation. The V and J calls and the clone size are those of that table, but D and trimming were determined from the DNA. For this sample there are about 180,000 clones; approximately 79% appear just once. The ten largest clones add up to roughly 0.64% of the sample.

The cohort consisted of some 730 healthy bone marrow donors. At the time of sampling, every cohort member was nominally healthy, though immune exposures that went unrecorded were likely present. The donor was CMV seronegative and belonged to the group of around 400 seronegative cohort members. Every donor gave a peripheral blood sample, and the peripheral blood mononuclear cells from that sample were used for TCR beta sequencing. The Qiagen DNeasy Blood Extraction Kit was used to extract genomic DNA from the blood cell samples. Broader findings and caveats from the paper: Across donors, most TCR sequences were observed very rarely, whereas some public TCRs were present in many individuals. In a later analysis, TCR association rates were found to vary across HLA loci, with the most associated TCRs seen for DRB1 alleles and the fewest for HLA-C alleles. Cytomegalovirus status was reported to be diagnosed by the classifier with high specificity and sensitivity in both the original and validation cohorts. The sequencing pipeline was judged likely to have produced a cluster of highly shared sequence variants as a technical artifact. Only TCR beta chains were sequenced in this cohort, and the absence of alpha or paired-chain data limited detectable features. When HLA alleles, especially DR and DQ, strongly co-occurred, TCR associations were difficult to assign to individual alleles. The authors suggested that the approach could potentially be extended to other disease states and immunological phenotypes. An earlier analysis of around 500 of the donors showed that most TCR beta V segments appeared in productive rearrangements either about 90% or about 30% of the time, which broadly matched IMGT annotations. A later analysis associated about 18,000 TCR beta sequences with specific HLA alleles at a false discovery rate of 0.05. Because counts were too low, some 16 rarely observed V segments, including chromosome 9 orphons, were excluded from the earlier analysis of several hundred of the donors. A further reported finding was that TCR beta sequences accurately predicted the HLA-A and HLA-B alleles for most subjects in the first cohort. In a later analysis, HLA-associated TCR beta chains were found to be more clonally expanded and to have lower generation probabilities than equally common non-associated chains. V-gene and J-gene trimming of TCR beta chains was associated with a missense DCLRE1C variant in a later genetic analysis, and the association was replicated in an independent cohort. In the study, about 150 TCR beta chains were listed as associated with cytomegalovirus. The 87-base-pair reads could not distinguish some IMGT-functional V segments, including TRBV6-2 and TRBV6-3, so those segments were excluded. Because some donors lacked HLA typing at each locus, the association tests relied only on the typed subset. Compared with the 666-donor mean, donors in an Asian-associated ancestry cluster had fewer N-insertions in productive TCRs, according to a later genetic analysis. A few of the identified cytomegalovirus-associated TCR beta chains were confirmed in vitro to be specific for cytomegalovirus antigens. Correlated functional status among segregating V segments might be attributable to linkage disequilibrium, but an unknown experimental factor could not be ruled out. Several of the top co-occurrence clusters appeared to be linked to parvovirus B19, influenza, CMV and Epstein-Barr virus, according to a later analysis. Immune exposure information for the cohort was limited to CMV serostatus. Roughly uniform sequencing depth across donors was assumed in presence/absence analyses, although this assumption may not hold. In a later analysis, most CMV-associated TCR beta chains were found to appear HLA-restricted, with HLA associations seemingly driven largely by CMV exposure.

The germline V gene supplies CDR1 MNHNS and CDR2 SASEGT. The CDR3 spans 12 residues, from the cysteine through the phenylalanine. Just the 36-base CDR3 DNA is kept, in frame starting at base 1. The junction shows trimming of 10 bases on V and 2 bases on J, plus 11 bases between the germline ends. Regarding this clone: It has no known antigen specificity. There are no base qualities to consult, and no much larger clone falls within one base.

In this chain, TRBV6-1 is recombined with TRBJ1-1; the D gene is not confidently resolved. The source material was PBMCs. This TCR was recovered from a middle-aged woman in good health and CMV-seronegative. CDR3 protein: CATGRGNTEAFF. At the DNA level, the sequence is TGTGCCACCGGACGGGGTAACACTGAAGCTTTCTTT.